This TCR beta chain was recorded in a study of T cells in Graves' hyperthyroidism and ophthalmopathy. Study information: Peripheral blood sampling occurred at initial diagnosis, before any treatment.

Germline assignment: CDR1 KGHDR and CDR2 SFDVKD. Trimming took off 5 bases at V and 0 bases at J, with 24 bases between the two ends. The CDR3 sequence is 19 residues long. For this clonotype: Its antigen is as yet unknown.

Amplification yielded TCR beta CDR3 regions, with RNA transcripts as the source. When the TCR CDR3 underwent first-round RT-PCR, the HTBI primer set was used. One entry per CDR3 protein results from TCRdb running MiXCR on the multiplex PCR reads. The data show about 570,000 distinct CDR3 sequences, with 12% to 15% seen just once and approximately 13% held by the top ten. Findings of the study overall: Onset of ophthalmopathy came a median 6.5 months after the model predicted it.

Diagnoses were established using clinical symptoms, serum thyroxine and TRAb, thyroid ultrasound and orbital computed tomography. A 10 ml volume of fresh peripheral blood provided the PBMCs. The chain links TRBV24-1 to TRBJ1-1; the D gene is possibly TRBD1 (6 bases). Sequencing was done on a sample of blood. The clonotype originates from a woman aged 40 to 50 with Graves' hyperthyroidism. Here the CDR3 reads CATSAQETTGPGMNTEAFF. As DNA, the CDR3 is TGTGCCACCAGTGCCCAAGAAACTACAGGGCCGGGGATGAACACTGAAGCTTTCTTT.